The sequence of this T cell receptor (beta chain) was determined in a study of tumor-infiltrating lymphocytes in primary liver carcinoma. The template, about 540 ng total RNA, yielded TCR beta cDNA made with a constant-region primer. Slightly modified ARM-PCR with three nested multiplex PCR rounds yielded TCR beta libraries. A C-beta reverse primer was combined with TRBV1-TRBV30 forward primers in the first two PCR rounds, and each round had around 11 cycles. Using its own MiXCR run on the multiplex PCR reads, TCRdb lists one record per CDR3 protein. The table has around 100,000 distinct CDR3 sequences, around 73% seen once; the top ten hold 12%. The CDR3 is 13 residues long. Germline V gene sequence: CDR1 DFQATT, CDR2 SNEGSKA (reference sequence). The ends lost 3 bases at V and 8 bases at J; junction bases unmatched: 6. Co-extracting RNA and DNA was done with roughly 17-31 mg of unsorted bulk tissue as input. Without exception, tumor samples held over 80% viable tumor cells.

Study-level findings and limits: All five tumor regions shared only about 7-24% of top clones.

In regard to this clonotype: As yet, its antigen is unknown.

The specimen sequenced was liver tumor tissue from sampling region 2. As for subset: tumor region T2, inferior pole. This TCR derives from a woman between 55 and 75 years old with primary liver carcinoma and hepatitis B virus infection. The V call is TRBV20-1, the J call TRBJ1-2; 10 bases are a match to TRBD1. The DNA for the CDR3 is TGCAGTGCTAGTGCAGACAGGGGGCGAGGCTACACCTTC. It specifies CSASADRGRGYTF.